The clone carrying this T cell receptor (beta chain) was found once. Assay used: immunoSEQ multiplex PCR; TCRdb lists only in-frame clones, some missing. Of about 160,000 clones detected, 90% to 95% appear once; the ten largest clones hold 7.5% to 8.5%. The data originate from a study of control samples from healthy donors and cancer patients. CDR1 and CDR2 from the germline V gene are SGDLS and YYNGEE. Trimming took off 6 bases at V and 8 bases at J, with 12 bases between the two ends. The CDR3 has 12 residues. Sample: blood. This clonotype was sampled from a woman in her thirties or forties in good health. The chain is built from TRBV9 and TRBJ2-1; the D call may be TRBD1 or TRBD2 (5 bases each). CDR3 in amino acids: CASTRAGDEQFF. The CDR3 nucleotides read TGTGCCAGCACCAGGGCGGGCGATGAGCAGTTCTTC.